The 16 T cell receptor beta chains given below trace back to one sample, sequenced in a study of shared clonotypes between healthy human individuals. Naive CD8 cells lacked CD45RO and underwent positive selection for CCR7, leaving out terminally differentiated effector memory CD45RA+ cells. Some clones are missing from TCRdb's copy, which holds only in-frame ones; the method was immunoSEQ multiplex PCR. The sample includes 2 million or so clones, about 95% seen only once; the top ten take 0.85% to 1.2%. The specimen was naive CD8+ T cells sorted from blood. These receptor sequences come from a man between 18 and 35 years old in good health.

Of note for this clone: One end of the junction is discordant with germline, which a read error may explain. CDR3 sequence: CASSSLMNPEAFF. CDR3 DNA: TGTGCCAGCAGTTCGCTAATGAACCCTGAAGCTTTCTTT. The chain joins TRBV27 to TRBJ1-1; D call uncertain. Germline CDR1 reads MNHEY; CDR2 reads SMNVEV (reference sequence). This CDR3 has 13 amino acids.

The sample holds one count of this clone. The chain recombines TRBV6-1 with TRBJ2-7, with D perhaps matching TRBD2 (6 bases). This CDR3 has 13 amino acids. CDR1 is MNHNS, CDR2 SASEGT, per germline. V lost 5 bases and J 4 bases, leaving 12 bases between the germline ends. DNA for the CDR3: TGTGCCAGCAGTCTCGGGGCGGGGTACGAGCAGTACTTC. As protein: CASSLGAGYEQYF.

The genes are TRBV30 and TRBJ2-1; 10 nucleotides match TRBD2. Per the germline V gene, CDR1 is GTSNPN and CDR2 is SVGIG (reference sequence). The CDR3 loop spans 17 amino acids. The V segment lost 1 base and the J segment 6 bases; nucleotides outside the gene matches: 12. CDR3 DNA sequence: TGTGCCTGGAGTGATCCTACGGCTAGCGGGGGCCCCAATGAGCAGTTCTTC. This gives the protein CAWSDPTASGGPNEQFF.

This sequence joins TRBV28 and TRBJ1-2; D gene unclear. The V and J ends lost 5 bases and 6 bases respectively, with 13 bases between them. This CDR3 is built from 13 residues. The germline CDR1 and CDR2 sequences are MDHEN and SYDVKM. Here the CDR3 reads CASSPTGRDGYTF. CDR3 nucleotide sequence: TGTGCCAGCAGTCCAACGGGGAGGGATGGCTACACCTTC.

This CDR3 is CASSLSGGVTGYTF. The CDR3 DNA reads as TGTGCCAGCAGTTTATCAGGGGGCGTTACTGGCTACACCTTC. The chain joins TRBV27 to TRBJ1-2; TRBD1 matches at 7 bases. Germline loops: CDR1 MNHEY, CDR2 SMNVEV (reference sequence). V lost 0 bases and J lost 7; bases outside the gene matches: 5. There are 14 residues in the CDR3.

A few counts support this clone. V gene TRBV5-1 combines with J gene TRBJ2-1; D is unresolved. V was clipped by 0 bases and J by 5 bases, with 6 bases between them. CDR1 SGHRS and CDR2 YFSETQ come from the germline V gene. This CDR3 spans 13 amino acids. CDR3: CASSLGQDNEQFF. In nucleotides, the CDR3 is TGCGCCAGCAGCTTGGGGCAGGACAATGAGCAGTTCTTC.

This sequence joins TRBV10-1 and TRBJ2-1; weak D call: TRBD2 (7 bases). CDR1 is WNHNN, CDR2 SYGVQD, per germline (reference sequence). Trimming removed 7 bases from V and 6 bases from J, with 22 bases in between. This CDR3 contains 16 residues. CDR3 sequence reads: CASTGGQRTSINEQFF. CDR3 bases: TGCGCCAGCACCGGGGGGCAACGTACCAGTATCAATGAGCAGTTCTTC.

J is TRBJ1-5 and V is TRBV27; D gene ambiguous. Germline V gene lookup returns CDR1 MNHEY and CDR2 SMNVEV (reference sequence). CDR3 length equals 13 residues. V was pared by 5 bases and J by 3 bases, with 8 bases between. The CDR3, as DNA: TGTGCCAGCAGTGGGAACCTCAATCAGCCCCAGCATTTT. Translating it yields CASSGNLNQPQHF.

The gene calls are TRBV4-3 and TRBJ2-7; 10 bases are shared with TRBD2. The ends lost 1 base at V and 5 bases at J; junction bases unmatched: 5. This CDR3 is 15 amino acids long. Germline lookup yields CDR1 LGHNA and CDR2 YSLEER. The CDR3 loop reads CASSQVLAGEDEQYF. CDR3 nucleotide sequence: TGCGCCAGCAGCCAAGTCCTAGCGGGAGAGGACGAGCAGTACTTC.

V usage is TRBV6-1 and J usage is TRBJ2-5; 8 positions match TRBD1. V shed 3 bases and J 4 bases; nucleotides not matched to a gene: 7. This CDR3 is built from 15 residues. In germline, CDR1 is MNHNS, CDR2 SASEGT. The CDR3 DNA is TGTGCCAGCAGTGAGGTCGGACAGGGTACAGAGACCCAGTACTTC. Amino acids: CASSEVGQGTETQYF.

The sample holds one count of this clone. This chain uses TRBV10-2 with TRBJ1-6; D may be TRBD1 (6 bases). Germline CDR1 and CDR2: WSHSY and SAAADI. This CDR3 region has 16 residues. The ends were cut back, 4 bases at V and 0 bases at J, with 10 bases in the middle. This CDR3 reads CASSGDTRSYNSPLHF. CDR3 nucleotide sequence: TGCGCCAGCAGTGGGGACACGCGCTCCTATAATTCACCCCTCCACTTT.

The V gene is TRBV27, the J gene TRBJ1-2; D is ambiguous. Germline CDR1 and CDR2: MNHEY and SMNVEV (reference sequence). This CDR3 has 15 residues. V gave up 7 bases and J gave up 0 bases, with 15 bases separating them. CDR3 loop: CASKHRPAANYGYTF. CDR3 coding DNA: TGTGCCAGCAAACACCGGCCTGCCGCTAACTATGGCTACACCTTC.

V usage is TRBV11-2 and J usage is TRBJ2-7, with 8 positions matching TRBD2. V trimming: 7 bases; J trimming: 3 bases; junction bases outside the gene matches: 5. CDR3 length: 13 residues. Germline CDR1 SGHAT, CDR2 FQNNGV. The CDR3 DNA reads as TGTGCCAGCACTCGGGAGGGACACTACGAGCAGTACTTC. Translation gives CASTREGHYEQYF.

This clone has only one observation. CDR3: CSVEEGRLAGIDTQYF. CDR3 coding DNA: TGCAGCGTTGAAGAAGGTAGACTAGCGGGGATTGATACGCAGTATTTT. The chain couples TRBV29-1 to TRBJ2-3, with 11 nucleotides matching TRBD2. Germline CDR1 SQVTM, CDR2 ANQGSEA. The CDR3 length is 16 residues. V lost 0 bases to trimming and J lost 6 bases; unmatched junction nucleotides: 8.

V and J are TRBV6-1 and TRBJ2-1; D is perhaps TRBD1 (5 bases). The CDR3 runs to 14 residues. Between the trimmed V and J ends, which lost 3 bases and 0 bases, there was a span of 6 bases. From germline, CDR1 is MNHNS and CDR2 SASEGT. CDR3 sequence (DNA): TGTGCCAGCAGTGAGACAGACTCCTACAATGAGCAGTTCTTC. Its translation: CASSETDSYNEQFF.

V usage is TRBV28 and J usage is TRBJ2-7, with 15 bases lining up with TRBD2. This CDR3 comprises 15 residues. Germline CDR1 and CDR2: MDHEN and SYDVKM. V lost 6 bases and J lost 4; bases outside the gene matches: 4. CDR3 nucleotides: TGTGCCAGCAGCCATGGGACTAGCGGGGGGTACGAGCAGTACTTC. This encodes CASSHGTSGGYEQYF.